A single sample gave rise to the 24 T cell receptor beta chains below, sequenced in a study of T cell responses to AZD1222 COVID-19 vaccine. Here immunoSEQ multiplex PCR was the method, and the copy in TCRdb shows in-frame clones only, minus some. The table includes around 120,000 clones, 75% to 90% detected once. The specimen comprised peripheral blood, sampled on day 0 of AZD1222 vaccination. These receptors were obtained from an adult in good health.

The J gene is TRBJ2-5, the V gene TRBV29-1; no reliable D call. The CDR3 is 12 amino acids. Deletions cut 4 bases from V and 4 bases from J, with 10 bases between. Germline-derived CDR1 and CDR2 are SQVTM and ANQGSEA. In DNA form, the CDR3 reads TGCAGCGTTGTAGGTTCTTTAGAGACCCAGTACTTC. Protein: CSVVGSLETQYF.

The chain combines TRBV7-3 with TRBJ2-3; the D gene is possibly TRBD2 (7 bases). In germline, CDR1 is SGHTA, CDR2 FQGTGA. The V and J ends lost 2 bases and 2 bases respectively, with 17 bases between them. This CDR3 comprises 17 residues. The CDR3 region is CASSLGGGPTATDTQYF. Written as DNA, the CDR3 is TGTGCCAGCAGCTTAGGGGGGGGCCCCACGGCCACAGATACGCAGTATTTT.

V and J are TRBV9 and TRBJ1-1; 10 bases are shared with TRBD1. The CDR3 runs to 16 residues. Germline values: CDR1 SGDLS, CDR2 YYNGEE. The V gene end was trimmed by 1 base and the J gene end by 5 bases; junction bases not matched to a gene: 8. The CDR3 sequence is CASSVSDRGRGTEAFF. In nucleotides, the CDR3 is TGTGCCAGCAGCGTATCAGACAGGGGGCGCGGGACTGAAGCTTTCTTT.

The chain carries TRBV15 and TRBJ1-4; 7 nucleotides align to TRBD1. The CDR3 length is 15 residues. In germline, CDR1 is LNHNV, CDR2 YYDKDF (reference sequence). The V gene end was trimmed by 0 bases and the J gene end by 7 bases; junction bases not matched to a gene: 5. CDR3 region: CATSRERQGIEKLFF. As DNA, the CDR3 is TGTGCCACCAGCAGAGAGAGACAGGGCATTGAAAAACTGTTTTTT.

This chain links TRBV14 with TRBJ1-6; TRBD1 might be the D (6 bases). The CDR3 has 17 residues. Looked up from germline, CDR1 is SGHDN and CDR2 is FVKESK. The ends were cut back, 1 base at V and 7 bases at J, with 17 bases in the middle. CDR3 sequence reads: CASSQGGLRGGNSPLHF. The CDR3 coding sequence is TGTGCCAGCAGCCAAGGCGGGCTACGAGGGGGGAATTCACCCCTCCACTTT.

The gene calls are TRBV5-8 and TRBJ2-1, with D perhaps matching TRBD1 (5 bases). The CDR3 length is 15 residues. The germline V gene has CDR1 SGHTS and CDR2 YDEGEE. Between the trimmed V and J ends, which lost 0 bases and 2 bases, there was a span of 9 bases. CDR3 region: CASSLARVTYNEQFF. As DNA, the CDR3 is TGTGCCAGCAGCTTGGCCAGGGTAACCTACAATGAGCAGTTCTTC.

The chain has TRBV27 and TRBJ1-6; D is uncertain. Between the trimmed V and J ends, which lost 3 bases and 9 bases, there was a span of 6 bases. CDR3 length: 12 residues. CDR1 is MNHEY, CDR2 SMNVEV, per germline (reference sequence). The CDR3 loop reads CASSFGSSPLHF. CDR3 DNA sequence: TGTGCCAGCAGTTTTGGGTCTTCACCCCTCCACTTT.

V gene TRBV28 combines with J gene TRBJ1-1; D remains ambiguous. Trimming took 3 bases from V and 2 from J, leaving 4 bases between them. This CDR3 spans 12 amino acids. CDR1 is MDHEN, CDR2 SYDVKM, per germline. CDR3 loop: CASSFHNTEAFF. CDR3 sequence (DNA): TGTGCCAGCAGTTTCCACAACACTGAAGCTTTCTTT.

CDR3 sequence reads: CASSINRGNTGELFF. Written as DNA, the CDR3 is TGTGCCAGTAGTATTAACAGGGGGAACACCGGGGAGCTGTTTTTT. The chain has TRBV19 and TRBJ2-2, with 7 bases matching TRBD1. This CDR3 is 15 amino acids long. Trimming at V came to 3 bases and at J to 1 base, leaving 2 bases not matched to a gene. Germline V gene lookup returns CDR1 LNHDA and CDR2 SQIVND (reference sequence).

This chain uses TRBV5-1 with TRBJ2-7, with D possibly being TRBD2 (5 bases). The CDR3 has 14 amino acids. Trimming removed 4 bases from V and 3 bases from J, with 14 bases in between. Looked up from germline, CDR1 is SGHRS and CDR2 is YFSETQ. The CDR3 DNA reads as TGCGCCAGCAGCCCTCCGGGGTCTCACTACGAGCAGTACTTC. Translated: CASSPPGSHYEQYF.

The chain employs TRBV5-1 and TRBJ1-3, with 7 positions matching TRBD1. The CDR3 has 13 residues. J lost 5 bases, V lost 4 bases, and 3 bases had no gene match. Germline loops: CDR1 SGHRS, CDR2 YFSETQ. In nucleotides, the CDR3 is TGCGCCAGCAGCCGGGACAGCCGAAACACCATATATTTT. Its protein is CASSRDSRNTIYF.

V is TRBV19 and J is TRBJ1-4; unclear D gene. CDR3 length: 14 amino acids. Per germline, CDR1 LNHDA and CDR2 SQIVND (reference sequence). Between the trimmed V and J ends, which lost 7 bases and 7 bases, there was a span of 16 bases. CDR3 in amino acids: CASTPSVVGEKLFF. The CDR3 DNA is TGTGCCAGTACCCCATCGGTTGTCGGTGAAAAACTGTTTTTT.

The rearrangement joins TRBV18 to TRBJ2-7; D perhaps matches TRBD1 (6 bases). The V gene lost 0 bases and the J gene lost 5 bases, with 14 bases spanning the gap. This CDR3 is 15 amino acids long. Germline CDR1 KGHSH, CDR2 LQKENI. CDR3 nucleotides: TGTGCCAGCTCACCACCGGTAGGGGGTAAAAACGAGCAGTACTTC. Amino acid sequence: CASSPPVGGKNEQYF.

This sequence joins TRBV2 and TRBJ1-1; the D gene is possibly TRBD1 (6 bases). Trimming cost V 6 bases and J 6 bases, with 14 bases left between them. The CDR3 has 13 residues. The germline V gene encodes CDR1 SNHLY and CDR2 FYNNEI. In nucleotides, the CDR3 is TGTGCCAGCAGGTCAGGGGAGAAGTCTGAAGCTTTCTTT. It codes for CASRSGEKSEAFF.

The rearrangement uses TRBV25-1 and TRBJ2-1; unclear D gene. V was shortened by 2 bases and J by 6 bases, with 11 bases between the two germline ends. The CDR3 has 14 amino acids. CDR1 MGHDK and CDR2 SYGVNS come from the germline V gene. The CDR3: CASSEGVRANEQFF. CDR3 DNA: TGTGCCAGCAGTGAAGGGGTAAGGGCCAATGAGCAGTTCTTC.

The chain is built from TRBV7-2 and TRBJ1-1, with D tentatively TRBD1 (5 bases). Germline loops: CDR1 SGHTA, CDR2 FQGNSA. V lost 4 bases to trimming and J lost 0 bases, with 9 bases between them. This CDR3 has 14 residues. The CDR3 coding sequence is TGTGCCAGCAGCTCGACAGCTTTGAACACTGAAGCTTTCTTT. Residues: CASSSTALNTEAFF.

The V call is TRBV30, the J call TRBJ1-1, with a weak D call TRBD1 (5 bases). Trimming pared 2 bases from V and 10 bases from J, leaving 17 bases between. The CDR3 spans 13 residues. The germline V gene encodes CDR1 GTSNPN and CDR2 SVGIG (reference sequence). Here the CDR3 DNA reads TGTGCCTGGAGTATGCCGCAGGGATCACCAGCTTTCTTT. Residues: CAWSMPQGSPAFF.

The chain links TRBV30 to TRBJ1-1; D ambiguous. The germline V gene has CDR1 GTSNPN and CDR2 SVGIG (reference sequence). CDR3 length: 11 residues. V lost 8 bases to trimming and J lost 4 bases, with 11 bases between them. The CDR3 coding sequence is TGTGCCAAGAGGGAATTCACTGAAGCTTTCTTT. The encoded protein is CAKREFTEAFF.

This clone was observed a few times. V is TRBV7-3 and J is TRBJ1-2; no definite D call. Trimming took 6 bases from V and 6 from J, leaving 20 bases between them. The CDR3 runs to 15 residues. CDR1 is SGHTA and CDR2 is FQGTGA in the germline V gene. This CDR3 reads CASSPGPGGKNGYTF. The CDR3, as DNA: TGTGCCAGCAGTCCAGGCCCAGGTGGCAAAAATGGCTACACCTTC.

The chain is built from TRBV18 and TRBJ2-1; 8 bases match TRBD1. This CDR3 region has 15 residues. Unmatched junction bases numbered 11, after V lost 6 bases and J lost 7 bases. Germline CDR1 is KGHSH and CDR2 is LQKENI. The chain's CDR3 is CASSLQGGLGNEQFF. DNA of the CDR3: TGTGCCAGCTCTCTACAGGGGGGATTGGGGAATGAGCAGTTCTTC.

The CDR3 sequence is CASSLHTDTEAFF. CDR3 bases: TGTGCCAGCAGCTTACACACCGACACTGAAGCTTTCTTT. This chain links TRBV11-3 with TRBJ1-1; unclear D gene. Germline V gene data show CDR1 as SGHNT and CDR2 as YENEEA. The CDR3 length is 13 residues. Deletions cut 2 bases from V and 3 bases from J, with 7 bases between.

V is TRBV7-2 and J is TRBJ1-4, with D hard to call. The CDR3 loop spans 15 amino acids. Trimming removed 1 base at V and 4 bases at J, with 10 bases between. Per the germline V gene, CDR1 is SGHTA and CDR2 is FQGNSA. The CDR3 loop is CASSLGDTRNEKLFF. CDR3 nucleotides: TGTGCCAGCAGCTTAGGTGACACACGTAATGAAAAACTGTTTTTT.

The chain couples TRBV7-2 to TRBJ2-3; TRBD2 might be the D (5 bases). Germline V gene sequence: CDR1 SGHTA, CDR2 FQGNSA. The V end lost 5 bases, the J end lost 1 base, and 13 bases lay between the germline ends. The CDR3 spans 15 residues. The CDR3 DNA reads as TGTGCCAGCAGCCTTGCGGGTCGGGGCACAGATACGCAGTATTTT. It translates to CASSLAGRGTDTQYF.

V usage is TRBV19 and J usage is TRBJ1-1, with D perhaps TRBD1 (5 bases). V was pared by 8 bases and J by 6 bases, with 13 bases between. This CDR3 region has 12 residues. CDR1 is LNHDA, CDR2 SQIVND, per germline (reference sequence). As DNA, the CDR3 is TGTGCCAGTCATGGCGGGGGGTCTGAAGCTTTCTTT. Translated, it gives CASHGGGSEAFF. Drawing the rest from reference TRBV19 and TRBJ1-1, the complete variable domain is DGGITQSPKYLFRKEGQNVTLSCEQNLNHDAMYWYRQDPGQGLRLIYYSQIVNDFQKGDIAEGYSVSREKKESFPLTVTSAQKNPTAFYLCASHGGGSEAFFGQGTRLTVV.